This T cell receptor beta chain was identified in a study of T cell changes during pregnancy in multiple sclerosis. Using immunoSEQ multiplex PCR, the repertoire was profiled, and TCRdb retains in-frame clones only, with some absent. The sample lists more than 90,000 clones, 91% seen once, with around 3.2% in the top ten. This clone was seen just once. The CDR3 runs 15 residues. Trimming removed 11 bases from V and 5 bases from J; junction bases left unmatched: 13. Germline V gene lookup returns CDR1 MDHEN and CDR2 SYDVKM. The source material was peripheral blood, sampled in the second trimester of pregnancy. J is TRBJ1-2 and V is TRBV28; TRBD1 aligns across 11 bases. The sequence derives from a female donor with multiple sclerosis, enrolled in a pregnancy study. The CDR3 region has the DNA TGTGCCGGTAGAACCGGCGGACAGGGGGCTTATGGCTACACCTTC. Amino acids: CAGRTGGQGAYGYTF.